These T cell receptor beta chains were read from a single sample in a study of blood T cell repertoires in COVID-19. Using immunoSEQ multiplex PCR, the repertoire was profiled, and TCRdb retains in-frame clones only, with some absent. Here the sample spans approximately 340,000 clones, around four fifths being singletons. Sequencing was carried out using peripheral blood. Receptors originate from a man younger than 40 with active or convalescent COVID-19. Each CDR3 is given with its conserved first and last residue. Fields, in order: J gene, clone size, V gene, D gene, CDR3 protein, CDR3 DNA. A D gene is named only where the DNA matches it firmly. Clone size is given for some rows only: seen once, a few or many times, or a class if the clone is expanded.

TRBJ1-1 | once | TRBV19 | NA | CASSTTVNTEAFF | TGTGCCAGTAGTACAACAGTGAACACTGAAGCTTTCTTT
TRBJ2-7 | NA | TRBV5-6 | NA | CASSPTAFSYEQYF | TGTGCCAGCAGTCCGACAGCTTTCTCCTACGAGCAGTACTTC
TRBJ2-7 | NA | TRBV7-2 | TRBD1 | CASSLTGTGPYEQYF | TGTGCCAGCAGCCTCACCGGGACAGGGCCATACGAGCAGTACTTC
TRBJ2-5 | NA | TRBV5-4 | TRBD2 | CASSGKPSGGIEETQYF | TGTGCCAGCAGCGGAAAGCCTAGCGGGGGGATAGAAGAGACCCAGTACTTC
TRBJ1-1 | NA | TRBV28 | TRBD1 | CASRKQGSRTEAFF | TGTGCCAGCAGGAAACAGGGGTCCCGCACTGAAGCTTTCTTT
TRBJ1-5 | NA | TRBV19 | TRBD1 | CASSKTGDQPQHF | TGTGCCAGTAGTAAGACAGGGGATCAGCCCCAGCATTTT
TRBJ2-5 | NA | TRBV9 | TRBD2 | CASSVAVAGTQETQYF | TGTGCCAGCAGCGTAGCTGTAGCGGGGACGCAAGAGACCCAGTACTTC
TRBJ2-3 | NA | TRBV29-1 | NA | CSVRALSGSDTQYF | TGCAGCGTTCGAGCCCTAAGCGGGTCAGATACGCAGTATTTT
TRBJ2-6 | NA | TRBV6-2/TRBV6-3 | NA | CASTPGFSSGANVLTF | TGTGCCAGCACCCCCGGGTTCTCCTCTGGGGCCAACGTCCTGACTTTC
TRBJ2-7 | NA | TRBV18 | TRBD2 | CASSPPGTSGNYEQYF | TGTGCCAGCTCACCCCCCGGGACTAGCGGGAACTACGAGCAGTACTTC
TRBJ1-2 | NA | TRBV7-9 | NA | CASSPVLNYGYTF | TGTGCCAGCAGCCCCGTCCTTAACTATGGCTACACCTTC
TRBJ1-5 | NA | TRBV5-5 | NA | CASSLVQGGSQPQHF | TGTGCCAGCAGCTTGGTCCAGGGAGGTTCTCAGCCCCAGCATTTT
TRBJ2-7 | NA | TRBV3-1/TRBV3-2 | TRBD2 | CASSQDPPGLGYEQYF | TGTGCCAGCAGCCAAGATCCCCCGGGACTAGGGTACGAGCAGTACTTC
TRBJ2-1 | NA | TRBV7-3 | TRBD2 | CASSPTRLAKNEQFF | TGTGCCAGCAGCCCTACTCGACTAGCGAAAAATGAGCAGTTCTTC
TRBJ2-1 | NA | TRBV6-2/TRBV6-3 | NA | CASSGGYGVEQFF | TGTGCCAGCAGTGGCGGTTATGGTGTTGAGCAGTTCTTC
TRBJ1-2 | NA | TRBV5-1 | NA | CASSLEGQNYGYTF | TGCGCCAGCAGCTTGGAGGGGCAGAACTATGGCTACACCTTC
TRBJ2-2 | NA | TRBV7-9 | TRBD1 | CASSRTGYTGELFF | TGTGCCAGCAGCAGGACAGGGTACACCGGGGAGCTGTTTTTT
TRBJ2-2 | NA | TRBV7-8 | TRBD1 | CASSPRHYRTGGTGELFF | TGTGCCAGCAGCCCTAGACACTACCGGACAGGGGGCACCGGGGAGCTGTTTTTT
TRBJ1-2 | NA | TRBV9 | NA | CASSAPGGGRNGYTF | TGTGCCAGCAGCGCACCCGGGGGGGGTCGGAATGGCTACACCTTC
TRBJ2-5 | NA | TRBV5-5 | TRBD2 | CASSLFLAGDQETQYF | TGTGCCAGCAGCTTGTTCCTAGCGGGGGACCAAGAGACCCAGTACTTC